A single sample is the source of the 8 T cell receptor beta chains below, sequenced in a study of resident and recirculating memory T cells in vitiligo. Profiled with immunoSEQ multiplex PCR; TCRdb holds only in-frame clones, not every one. The table has tens of thousands of clones, about 90% seen once. The sample consisted of blood. These receptors were collected from a male donor with vitiligo.

The CDR3 reads CASAVAGANVLTF. CDR3 in DNA: TGTGCCAGTGCGGTTGCTGGGGCCAACGTCCTGACTTTC. This sequence joins TRBV27 and TRBJ2-6; no reliable D call. Germline-derived CDR1 and CDR2 are MNHEY and SMNVEV (reference sequence). V was clipped by 9 bases and J by 2 bases, with 8 bases between them. The CDR3 has 13 amino acids.

The V gene is TRBV11-1, the J gene TRBJ2-7; 8 bases align to TRBD2. V lost 1 base to trimming and J lost 0 bases; unmatched junction nucleotides: 5. CDR1 is SGHAT and CDR2 is FQDESV in the germline V gene (reference sequence). The length of the CDR3 is 16 residues. DNA for the CDR3: TGTGCCAGCAGCTTAGGCGGCAGCGGGAGCTCCTACGAGCAGTACTTC. Translation gives CASSLGGSGSSYEQYF.

The V and J genes are TRBV5-4 and TRBJ1-2; D is undetermined. CDR3 length: 15 amino acids. The germline V gene encodes CDR1 SGHNT and CDR2 YYREEE (reference sequence). Deletions cut 4 bases from V and 0 bases from J, with 13 bases between. The CDR3 reads CASSVQTPSNYGYTF. The CDR3 bases are TGTGCCAGCAGCGTACAGACACCGTCTAACTATGGCTACACCTTC.

The chain has TRBV14 and TRBJ2-7; 8 bases match TRBD2. The CDR3 has 15 amino acids. Germline V lookup: CDR1 SGHDN, CDR2 FVKESK. V shed 3 bases, J shed 6 bases, and the junction held 10 bases outside the gene matches. The CDR3 sequence is CASSHGVAGPSEQYF. The DNA for the CDR3 is TGTGCCAGCAGCCATGGGGTAGCGGGACCTAGCGAGCAGTACTTC.

V gene TRBV9 combines with J gene TRBJ2-3; 11 bases line up with TRBD2. The CDR3 runs to 16 residues. The V gene end was trimmed by 1 base and the J gene end by 6 bases; junction bases not matched to a gene: 7. CDR1 is SGDLS and CDR2 is YYNGEE in the germline V gene. The chain's CDR3 is CASSVKELAGADTQYF. The CDR3 bases are TGTGCCAGCAGCGTAAAGGAACTAGCGGGAGCGGATACGCAGTATTTT. Combining the CDR3 with reference TRBV9 and TRBJ2-3 gives the whole variable domain DSGVTQTPKHLITATGQRVTLRCSPRSGDLSVYWYQQSLDQGLQFLIQYYNGEERAKGNILERFSAQQFPDLHSELNLSSLELGDSALYFCASSVKELAGADTQYFGPGTRLTVL.

This clone was observed a single time. The J gene is TRBJ2-5, the V gene TRBV5-1; tentatively, D is TRBD1 (6 bases). TRBJ2-7 explains the end of the DNA better; the J call may be wrong. The CDR3 covers 14 residues. The germline V gene has CDR1 SGHRS and CDR2 YFSETQ. The CDR3 here is CASSPPGQGYEQYF. The CDR3 DNA reads as TGCGCCAGCTCCCCCCCGGGACAAGGATACGAGCAGTACTTC.

A single count supports this clone. This chain links TRBV6-6 with TRBJ2-1; the match to TRBD2 covers 9 bases. The germline CDR1 and CDR2 sequences are MNHNY and SVGAGI (reference sequence). The V segment lost 8 bases and the J segment 8 bases; nucleotides outside the gene matches: 13. This CDR3 is built from 15 residues. The CDR3 loop is CASRTREGPGDEQFF. DNA for the CDR3: TGTGCCAGCCGGACGCGGGAGGGCCCCGGCGATGAGCAGTTCTTC.

V usage is TRBV5-1 and J usage is TRBJ2-1, with 7 nucleotides matching TRBD2. CDR3 length equals 15 residues. V gave up 0 bases and J gave up 9 bases; unmatched junction bases: 9. Germline V gene sequence: CDR1 SGHRS, CDR2 YFSETQ. CDR3 coding DNA: TGCGCCAGCAGCTTGGCGCTAGCGGACGCGGGTGAGCAGTTCTTC. This encodes CASSLALADAGEQFF.